This T cell receptor (beta chain) was sequenced for a study of blood T cell repertoires in COVID-19. Sequencing used immunoSEQ multiplex PCR; TCRdb keeps in-frame clones, though not all of them. This table has roughly 230,000 clones, around 91% appearing once. Germline CDR1 reads MNHEY; CDR2 reads SVGAGI. The CDR3 is made up of 14 amino acids. J gave up 9 bases and V 4 bases, and 5 bases lay outside the gene matches. The sequence derives from a woman aged 55-69 years with COVID-19, enrolled during active disease. Sequencing was carried out using peripheral blood. The chain is built from TRBV6-5 and TRBJ1-6; 8 bases fit TRBD1. DNA for the CDR3: TGTGCCAGCAGTTCGGACAGGGTGGCTTCACCCCTCCACTTT. Its translation: CASSSDRVASPLHF.